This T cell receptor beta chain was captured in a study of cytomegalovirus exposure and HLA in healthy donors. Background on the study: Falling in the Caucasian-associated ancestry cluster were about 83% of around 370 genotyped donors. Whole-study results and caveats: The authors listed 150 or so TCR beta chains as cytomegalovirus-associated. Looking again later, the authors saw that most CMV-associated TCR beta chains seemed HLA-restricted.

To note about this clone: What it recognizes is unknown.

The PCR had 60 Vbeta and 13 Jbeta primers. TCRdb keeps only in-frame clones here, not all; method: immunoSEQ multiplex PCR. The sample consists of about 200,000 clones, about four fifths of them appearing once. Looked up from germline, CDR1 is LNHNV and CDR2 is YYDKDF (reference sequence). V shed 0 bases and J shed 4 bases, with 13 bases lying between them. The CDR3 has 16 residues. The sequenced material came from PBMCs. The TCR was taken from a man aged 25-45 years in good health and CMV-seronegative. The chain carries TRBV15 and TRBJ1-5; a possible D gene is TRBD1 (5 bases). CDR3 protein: CATSRDHPGHNQPQHF. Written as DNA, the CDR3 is TGTGCCACCAGCAGAGATCATCCAGGACATAATCAGCCCCAGCATTTT.